This T cell receptor (beta chain) was sequenced in a study of regulatory T cells in long-lasting Graves disease. Regarding the study as a whole: With persistent disease, TRBV28, TRBJ1-2 and TRBJ2-5 were the favored segments. Researchers examined only peripheral blood and not thyroid tissue. Patients with persistent Graves' had lower TCR diversity than newly diagnosed patients.

About this clonotype: Its target is not known.

With iRepertoire HTBI primers and Arm-PCR of CDR3 regions, TCR beta libraries were built. TCRdb reprocessed the multiplex PCR reads via MiXCR and lists one record per CDR3 protein. The profile shows about 470,000 distinct CDR3 sequences, around 21% of them singletons. Trimming removed 0 bases at V and 3 bases at J, with 12 bases between. Germline lookup yields CDR1 DFQATT and CDR2 SNEGSKA (reference sequence). The CDR3 is 15 amino acids. Time point defined: persistent/refractory GD, antithyroid drugs over 5 years with positive TRAb. PBMCs provided the RNA from which the TCR library was made. Guidelines of the American Thyroid Association were used to diagnose Graves' disease.

The rearrangement uses TRBV20-1 and TRBJ2-1, with a tentative D call TRBD2 (6 bases). The receptor's source is a female donor with Graves disease. This sample comprised peripheral blood mononuclear cells (PBMCs), obtained when the disease was refractory, from a patient treated with antithyroid drugs. CDR3: CSARDGGPDYNEQFF. CDR3 DNA sequence: TGCAGTGCTAGAGACGGGGGACCGGACTACAATGAGCAGTTCTTC.